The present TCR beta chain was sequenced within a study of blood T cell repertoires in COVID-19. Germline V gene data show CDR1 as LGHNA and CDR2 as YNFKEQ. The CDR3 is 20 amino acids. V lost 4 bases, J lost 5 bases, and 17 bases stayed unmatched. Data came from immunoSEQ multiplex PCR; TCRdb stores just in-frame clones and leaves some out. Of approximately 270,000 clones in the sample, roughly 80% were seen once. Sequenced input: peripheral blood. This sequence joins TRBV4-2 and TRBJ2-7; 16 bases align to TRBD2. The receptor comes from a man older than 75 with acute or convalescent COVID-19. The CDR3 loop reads CASSLLPSGTSGRAGNEQYF. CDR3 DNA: TGTGCCAGCAGCCTCCTGCCCTCCGGGACTAGCGGGAGGGCCGGGAACGAGCAGTACTTC.